This paragraph covers one T cell receptor beta chain sequence. Antigen unknown. The CDR3 has 15 amino acids. The V gene's germline CDR1 is SGHTA and CDR2 FQGNSA. The Oncomine TCR Beta short-read assay sequenced DNA from cultured CD4+ T cells. TCRdb independently ran MiXCR on the PCR reads; one entry per CDR3 protein. The sample contains more than 9,000 distinct CDR3 sequences, approximately 57% of which appear only once. The entry originates in a study of vaccination and CD4 T cells after COVID-19. Across the whole study: Overlapping spike peptides served as the stimulus for the cells. These peptides came from SARS-CoV-2 and from the common cold coronaviruses HCoV-NL63, HCoV-OC43 and HCoV-229E. Culture controls were given either a CEFX pool, an HIV-1 Nef pool, or no peptide.

Described treatment: roughly 10-day PBMC culture with coronavirus spike peptide pools or control peptides (ViraFEST assay). This receptor was identified in a human donor who had recovered from COVID-19. The chain links TRBV7-2 to TRBJ2-1; D possibly uses TRBD1 or TRBD2 (6 bases each). The J call may be faulty, since TRBJ2-7 better matches the DNA end. Material for sequencing was CD4+ T cells from blood, cultured in vitro. In DNA form, the CDR3 reads TGTGCCAGCAGCTACCGGACGGAGGGGGGTTTTGAGCAGTACTTC. Encoded protein: CASSYRTEGGFEQYF.